A single sample gave rise to the 19 T cell receptor beta chains below, sequenced in a study of regulatory T cells in long-lasting Graves disease (dated by TCRdb to the early 2020s). The method was multiplex PCR. The sample was run on an Illumina HiSeq 4000. CDR3 regions were amplified by Arm-PCR with iRepertoire HTBI primers to construct TCR beta libraries. TCRdb reprocessed the public reads (quality trimming at Q25 with fastp, clone calling with MiXCR) and kept in-frame beta chains. Rows with one shared CDR3 protein collapse into an entry with the most common genes and DNA. This sample has about 530,000 distinct CDR3 sequences in its table, and around 15% of those were observed once. Together, the top ten hold around 25% of the sample. According to the study, the label for this sample's time point signals: newly diagnosed GD, antithyroid drugs for less than 3 months. For both TCR sequencing and RNA sequencing, RNA was extracted from PBMCs in TRIzol.

Separately, the same data were catalogued under a study of T cells in Graves' hyperthyroidism and ophthalmopathy.

Source: peripheral blood mononuclear cells (PBMCs), taken at new diagnosis, from a patient treated with antithyroid drugs. Receptors were obtained from a woman aged 35-65 years with Graves disease. Donor details come from another sample of the same person, matched by shared clones.

V gene TRBV12-3 or TRBV12-4 combines with J gene TRBJ1-1; 7 positions match TRBD1. V was pared by 6 bases and J by 1 base, with 5 bases of the junction left unmatched. The CDR3 spans 14 residues. CDR3 residues: CASSRDRPNTEAFF. CDR3 coding DNA: TGTGCCAGCAGCCGGGACAGACCGAACACTGAAGCTTTCTTT.

V usage is TRBV20-1 and J usage is TRBJ2-1, with 12 bases fitting TRBD2. The junction had 10 bases not matched to a gene; V was cut back by 1 base and J by 6 bases. The CDR3 covers 17 residues. Germline V gene sequence: CDR1 DFQATT, CDR2 SNEGSKA (reference sequence). The CDR3 DNA reads as TGCAGTGCTAGAGGACTAGCGGGGGCCGATGGAGGCAATGAGCAGTTCTTC. Its protein product is CSARGLAGADGGNEQFF.

In this sample, this clonotype turned up many times. The CDR3 protein is CASSLSAKRGDYEQYF. The CDR3 coding sequence is TGTGCCAGCAGTTTATCGGCTAAGCGGGGGGACTACGAGCAGTACTTC. J is TRBJ2-7 and V is TRBV28; 9 positions match TRBD2. The CDR3 has 16 amino acids. In germline, CDR1 is MDHEN, CDR2 SYDVKM. V shed 1 base, J shed 3 bases, and the junction held 7 bases outside the gene matches.

This clonotype was recorded a few times. This sequence joins TRBV30 and TRBJ1-4, with D hard to call. The CDR3 is 15 residues long. Deletions cut 0 bases from V and 4 bases from J, with 12 bases between. Germline V gives CDR1 GTSNPN, CDR2 SVGIG (reference sequence). The CDR3 region has the DNA TGTGCCTGGAGTGTACGAATAGGAAATAATGAAAAACTGTTTTTT. Translating it yields CAWSVRIGNNEKLFF.

V usage is TRBV27 and J usage is TRBJ1-2; D not certain. V lost 4 bases and J lost 8, with 5 bases in between. The germline V gene encodes CDR1 MNHEY and CDR2 SMNVEV (reference sequence). This CDR3 is built from 10 residues. CDR3 region: CASSSNGYTF. The CDR3 DNA reads as TGTGCCAGCAGTTCGAACGGCTACACCTTC.

This clonotype was counted only a few times. This chain connects TRBV6-5 to TRBJ2-2; D gene unclear. The CDR3 extends over 15 amino acids. Germline lookup yields CDR1 MNHEY and CDR2 SVGAGI. V lost 0 bases and J lost 3, with 8 bases in between. In DNA form, the CDR3 reads TGTGCCAGCAGTTACTCCCATCCGTACACCGGGGAGCTGTTTTTT. It is translated as CASSYSHPYTGELFF.

The genes are TRBV7-2 and TRBJ2-3; D ambiguous. The CDR3 is 16 residues long. Trimming removed 0 bases from V and 2 bases from J, with 12 bases in between. Germline CDR1 and CDR2: SGHTA and FQGNSA. CDR3 in amino acids: CASSLAMGPSTDTQYF. DNA of the CDR3: TGTGCCAGCAGCTTAGCGATGGGCCCCTCCACAGATACGCAGTATTTT. Full variable domain (rest looked up from reference TRBV7-2 and TRBJ2-3): GAGVSQSPSNKVTEKGKDVELRCDPISGHTALYWYRQSLGQGLEFLIYFQGNSAPDKSGLPSDRFSAERTGGSVSTLTIQRTQQEDSAVYLCASSLAMGPSTDTQYFGPGTRLTVL.

V is TRBV20-1 and J is TRBJ1-6, with no clear D. V lost 1 base and J lost 9, with 19 bases in between. Germline CDR1 DFQATT, CDR2 SNEGSKA (reference sequence). The CDR3 runs to 16 residues. CDR3 loop: CSARGREGLYGSPLHF. CDR3 DNA: TGCAGTGCTAGAGGGAGAGAGGGTCTATACGGTTCACCCCTCCACTTT.

This clonotype was seen only a few times. This rearrangement joins TRBV15 to TRBJ2-5; D call uncertain. Trimming took 0 bases from V and 3 from J, leaving 2 bases between them. CDR1 and CDR2 (germline): LNHNV, YYDKDF (reference sequence). This CDR3 spans 12 amino acids. The CDR3, as DNA: TGTGCCACCAGCAGAGAAGAAGAGACCCAGTACTTC. Translated, it gives CATSREEETQYF.

V gene TRBV28 combines with J gene TRBJ1-2, with D perhaps TRBD1 (5 bases). The CDR3 contains 14 residues. The germline V gene encodes CDR1 MDHEN and CDR2 SYDVKM. Trimming took off 6 bases at V and 5 bases at J, with 16 bases between the two ends. The CDR3 nucleotides read TGTGCCAGCAGGTCCGCAGAGGGGCTTTATGGCTACACCTTC. Its translation: CASRSAEGLYGYTF.

This clonotype has at least ten counts. This chain connects TRBV5-1 to TRBJ2-1; the match to TRBD1 covers 11 bases. The CDR3 is 17 residues long. V dropped 0 bases and J dropped 0; count of bases not matched to a gene: 2. Germline assignment: CDR1 SGHRS and CDR2 YFSETQ. CDR3 bases: TGCGCCAGCAGCTTGGTCGGGACAGGGGGCTCCTACAATGAGCAGTTCTTC. Amino acids: CASSLVGTGGSYNEQFF.

This chain uses TRBV7-8 with TRBJ1-5; D remains unclear. Germline CDR1 is SGHVS and CDR2 is FQNEAQ. This CDR3 has 17 residues. The V and J ends lost 0 bases and 1 base respectively, with 13 bases between them. CDR3: CASSLARLGSSNQPQHF. The DNA of the CDR3 is TGTGCCAGCAGCTTAGCGCGGTTAGGCTCAAGCAATCAGCCCCAGCATTTT.

This clonotype was seen at least ten times. The V gene is TRBV12-3 or TRBV12-4, the J gene TRBJ1-5; unclear D gene. There are 14 residues in the CDR3. The ends were cut back, 3 bases at V and 7 bases at J, with 13 bases in the middle. CDR3 in DNA: TGTGCCAGCAGTTTTTCCAGGCTGCACCAGCCCCAGCATTTT. This encodes CASSFSRLHQPQHF.

This clonotype occurred a few times. The genes are TRBV19 and TRBJ2-3; D is unclear. This CDR3 has 14 amino acids. The V gene lost 3 bases and the J gene lost 2 bases, with 9 bases spanning the gap. Germline V lookup: CDR1 LNHDA, CDR2 SQIVND (reference sequence). CDR3 in amino acids: CASSIARVTDTQYF. The DNA of the CDR3 is TGTGCCAGTAGTATCGCCCGTGTCACAGATACGCAGTATTTT.

This clonotype was found many times. This chain links TRBV3-1 with TRBJ2-3; the match to TRBD2 covers 12 bases. The CDR3 totals 14 residues. J lost 6 bases, V lost 2 bases, and 0 bases had no gene match. Germline values: CDR1 LGHDT, CDR2 YNNKEL (reference sequence). The CDR3 spells CASSQLAGGDTQYF. DNA of the CDR3: TGTGCCAGCAGCCAACTAGCGGGAGGGGATACGCAGTATTTT.

The V gene is TRBV20-1, the J gene TRBJ1-1; maybe TRBD1 (6 bases). CDR1 is DFQATT and CDR2 is SNEGSKA in the germline V gene (reference sequence). Deletions cut 3 bases from V and 8 bases from J, with 10 bases between. The CDR3 length is 11 residues. CDR3 residues: CSARAGEEAFF. The CDR3 DNA reads TGCAGTGCTAGGGCAGGGGAAGAAGCTTTCTTT.

This clonotype has at least ten counts. This chain links TRBV3-1 with TRBJ2-7; D unclear. V was pared by 0 bases and J by 4 bases, with 7 bases between. Germline V lookup: CDR1 LGHDT, CDR2 YNNKEL (reference sequence). CDR3 length: 13 residues. The CDR3 DNA reads TGTGCCAGCAGCCAAGAAGGAGCTTACGAGCAGTACTTC. This sequence encodes CASSQEGAYEQYF.

There are many counts of this clonotype. V usage is TRBV20-1 and J usage is TRBJ2-3; the D is unclear. CDR1 DFQATT and CDR2 SNEGSKA come from the germline V gene (reference sequence). The V end lost 6 bases, the J end lost 1 base, and 14 bases lay between the germline ends. The CDR3 spans 14 residues. The CDR3 sequence is CSAPVLFGTDTQYF. In DNA, the CDR3 is TGCAGTGCGCCAGTGCTTTTTGGCACAGATACGCAGTATTTT.

The V and J genes are TRBV10-3 and TRBJ2-2, with 7 bases matching TRBD1. Trimming removed 6 bases from V and 6 bases from J; junction bases left unmatched: 7. The length of the CDR3 is 14 residues. The germline V gene has CDR1 ENHRY and CDR2 SYGVKD. The CDR3 protein is CAISPGRGSGELFF. The CDR3, as DNA: TGTGCCATCAGCCCGGGCAGGGGGTCCGGGGAGCTGTTTTTT.